This TCR beta chain was identified during a study of shared clonotypes between healthy human individuals. This CDR3 region has 15 residues. Germline assignment: CDR1 MNHEY and CDR2 SMNVEV (reference sequence). With V trimmed by 0 bases and J by 2 bases, 0 bases remained unmatched. Study-level results: The study generally estimated greater richness for naive than memory subsets. It was the few donors that limited the genetic and exposure-history diversity represented.

The run depth of the assay was deep. As handled by the study authors: Quality scores were absent from the junction-only immunoSEQ sequences, so filtering differed. Data came from immunoSEQ multiplex PCR; TCRdb stores just in-frame clones and leaves some out. For V, J and clone size, that table is used; D and trimming come from the DNA. There are a few hundred thousand clones in the sample; roughly 95% occur only once, and around 0.097% lies in the top ten. Naivety among CD8 cells was defined by CD45RO negativity and positive CCR7 selection, thereby excluding terminally differentiated effector memory CD45RA+ cells. Details on this clone: Its antigen remains unknown.

The TCR originated in a woman aged 30 to 39 in good health. The chain joins TRBV27 to TRBJ2-7; 11 bases agree with TRBD2. Sequenced: naive CD8+ T cells sorted from blood. CDR3 loop: CASSLSLAGAYEQYF. Written as DNA, the CDR3 is TGTGCCAGCAGTTTATCACTAGCGGGAGCCTACGAGCAGTACTTC.